These 14 T cell receptor beta chains were all obtained from the same sample, sequenced in a study of OX40 agonist ivuxolimab in advanced cancers. Library preparation was by the immunoSEQ multiplex PCR assay. TCRdb provides this immuneACCESS table in a form limited to in-frame rearrangements. Some clones are lacking; in checked studies, under half of them reflect an unresolved V gene, and why the rest are absent is not known. The sample table records under 35,000 clones; approximately 84% of these occur just once. About 22% of the sample is in the top ten clones. This specimen consisted of CD4+ or CD8+ T cells sorted from blood, obtained in a trial of the OX40 agonist ivuxolimab. The receptors derive from an adult with an advanced solid tumor such as melanoma, head and neck, liver or kidney cancer.

The chain employs TRBV7-6 and TRBJ2-5; D is unresolved. This CDR3 spans 14 amino acids. Trimming cost V 4 bases and J 0 bases, with 9 bases left between them. The germline gives CDR1 SGHVS, CDR2 FNYEAQ. The CDR3 coding sequence is TGTGCCAGCAGCTCACAGCCGTACCAAGAGACCCAGTACTTC. Translation: CASSSQPYQETQYF.

Here the CDR3 reads CATSRDSGSDYGYTF. The CDR3 DNA reads as TGTGCCACCAGCAGAGATAGCGGGAGCGACTATGGCTACACCTTC. The V gene is TRBV15, the J gene TRBJ1-2; D is unresolved. The CDR3 contains 15 residues. V lost 0 bases to trimming and J lost 3 bases, with 11 bases between them. CDR1 and CDR2 from the germline V gene are LNHNV and YYDKDF (reference sequence).

Only one count was recorded for this clone. The rearrangement links TRBV29-1 to TRBJ2-7; D may correspond to TRBD1 or TRBD2 (5 bases each). Looked up from germline, CDR1 is SQVTM and CDR2 is ANQGSEA. Deletions cut 5 bases from V and 7 bases from J, with 18 bases between. The CDR3 totals 13 residues. The DNA for the CDR3 is TGCAGCGTTCCTGCAGGCGGATGGGGGGAGCAGTACTTC. This codes for CSVPAGGWGEQYF.

The V call is TRBV10-2, the J call TRBJ1-1; 10 bases line up with TRBD1. The CDR3 runs to 12 residues. With 5 bases clipped from V and 11 bases from J, the junction kept 5 bases outside the gene matches. Germline assignment: CDR1 WSHSY and CDR2 SAAADI. Here the CDR3 reads CASSPGTGDAFF. The CDR3 DNA is TGCGCCAGCAGTCCCGGGACAGGGGACGCTTTCTTT.

This clone has just one count. J is TRBJ2-7 and V is TRBV27; TRBD2 might be the D (6 bases). Deletions cut 0 bases from V and 6 bases from J, with 9 bases between. The CDR3 spans 13 residues. Germline V gene sequence: CDR1 MNHEY, CDR2 SMNVEV (reference sequence). The CDR3, as DNA: TGTGCCAGCAGTTTATCGACGGGGGTCGAGCAGTACTTC. Translated, it gives CASSLSTGVEQYF.

V and J are TRBV7-2 and TRBJ2-5, with D tentatively TRBD2 (6 bases). With 10 bases removed from V and 5 bases from J, the gap between germline ends came to 17 bases. CDR3 length equals 13 residues. The germline V gene encodes CDR1 SGHTA and CDR2 FQGNSA. The CDR3 loop is CANAVGGFETQYF. The CDR3 DNA is TGTGCCAATGCCGTCGGGGGATTTGAGACCCAGTACTTC.

The genes are TRBV2 and TRBJ1-5; D not certain. Trimming shortened V by 2 bases and J by 0 bases, and 5 bases separated the two germline ends. The CDR3 has 14 amino acids. The V gene's germline CDR1 is SNHLY and CDR2 FYNNEI. This CDR3 is CASSETFSNQPQHF. The CDR3 region has the DNA TGTGCCAGCAGTGAAACTTTTAGCAATCAGCCCCAGCATTTT.

The sample holds a few counts of this clone. The rearrangement links TRBV7-3 to TRBJ2-2, with 9 positions matching TRBD2. The CDR3 totals 16 residues. Per the germline V gene, CDR1 is SGHTA and CDR2 is FQGTGA. Trimming took 5 bases from V and 6 from J; bases not matched to a gene: 10. In DNA form, the CDR3 reads TGTGCCAGCAGCCCCTCGGGCGGGAGGGGTGCCGGGGAGCTGTTTTTT. Its protein is CASSPSGGRGAGELFF.

This rearrangement joins TRBV5-6 to TRBJ2-5, with TRBD1 identical over 9 bases. CDR1 is SGHDT, CDR2 YYEEEE, per germline. The CDR3 runs 13 residues. The junction had 3 bases not matched to a gene; V was cut back by 4 bases and J by 5 bases. CDR3 loop: CASSGTGYETQYF. The CDR3 DNA reads TGTGCCAGCAGCGGGACAGGGTACGAGACCCAGTACTTC.

This clone was recorded once. The chain couples TRBV28 to TRBJ1-3; possible D gene TRBD1, 5 bases. The V end lost 6 bases, the J end lost 4 bases, and 16 bases lay between the germline ends. The CDR3 runs to 15 residues. Per the germline V gene, CDR1 is MDHEN and CDR2 is SYDVKM. CDR3 coding DNA: TGTGCCAGCAGGCACCAGGGTTCGAAAGGAAACACCATATATTTT. The encoded protein is CASRHQGSKGNTIYF.

The chain links TRBV4-3 to TRBJ1-1; perhaps TRBD1 as D (5 bases). CDR1 is LGHNA, CDR2 YSLEER, per germline. CDR3 size: 19 residues. V was shortened by 3 bases and J by 3 bases, with 26 bases between the two germline ends. This CDR3 reads CASSHLQVRWGSADTEAFF. The CDR3 DNA reads as TGCGCCAGCAGCCATCTACAGGTCCGGTGGGGGAGTGCGGACACTGAAGCTTTCTTT.

This chain uses TRBV4-3 with TRBJ2-7, with D perhaps TRBD2 (5 bases). The germline gives CDR1 LGHNA, CDR2 YSLEER. V was pared by 0 bases and J by 3 bases, with 18 bases between. This CDR3 is 17 amino acids long. CDR3 region: CASSQDSIRDKIYEQYF. The CDR3 region has the DNA TGCGCCAGCAGCCAAGACAGTATACGGGATAAAATCTACGAGCAGTACTTC.

The chain couples TRBV4-1 to TRBJ1-2; 7 nucleotides line up with TRBD1. The CDR3 is made up of 14 amino acids. CDR1 is MGHRA and CDR2 is YSYEKL in the germline V gene. With 1 base clipped from V and 5 bases from J, the junction kept 4 bases outside the gene matches. CDR3 in DNA: TGCGCCAGCAGCCAAGGCGAACAGGGGTATGGCTACACCTTC. It encodes CASSQGEQGYGYTF.

The CDR3 DNA sequence: TGTGCCTGGAGCGCGACCTACGAGCAGTACTTC. Protein: CAWSATYEQYF. The chain combines TRBV30 with TRBJ2-7; no clear D. The V and J ends lost 3 bases and 2 bases respectively, with 5 bases between them. This CDR3 region has 11 residues. Per germline, CDR1 GTSNPN and CDR2 SVGIG (reference sequence).